These 26 T cell receptor beta chains came from one sample sequenced in a study of long-term antiretroviral therapy in people with HIV. This was the immunoSEQ v3.0 assay at survey level. Profiled with immunoSEQ multiplex PCR; TCRdb holds only in-frame clones, not every one. This sample has 30,000 to 40,000 clones, with around four fifths found just once. This material consisted of unsorted PBMCs, taken 0.4 years before starting antiretroviral therapy. The receptors here all came from a man younger than 35 with HIV.

This clone was counted a few times. The rearrangement joins TRBV7-3 to TRBJ2-2; 10 bases align to TRBD2. Germline-derived CDR1 and CDR2 are SGHTA and FQGTGA. The CDR3 runs to 13 residues. Trimming took 6 bases from V and 5 from J; bases not matched to a gene: 0. The CDR3 protein is CASRLAGTGELFF. The DNA of the CDR3 is TGTGCCAGCAGACTAGCGGGAACCGGGGAGCTGTTTTTT.

This chain links TRBV18 with TRBJ2-1; tentative D call: TRBD2 (6 bases). This CDR3 has 18 amino acids. Trimming removed 0 bases at V and 0 bases at J, with 15 bases between. Per the germline V gene, CDR1 is KGHSH and CDR2 is LQKENI. In DNA form, the CDR3 reads TGTGCCAGCTCACCACCGGTAGGCGGGGCCGACTCCTACAATGAGCAGTTCTTC. Translation: CASSPPVGGADSYNEQFF.

The V call is TRBV5-1, the J call TRBJ1-1; TRBD1 agrees at 7 bases. Trimming took 0 bases from V and 0 from J; bases not matched to a gene: 8. Germline CDR1 SGHRS, CDR2 YFSETQ. This CDR3 comprises 17 residues. The DNA for the CDR3 is TGCGCCAGCAGCTTGGGCCCCACAGGGGCTATGAACACTGAAGCTTTCTTT. Its protein is CASSLGPTGAMNTEAFF.

The chain joins TRBV28 to TRBJ1-4, with D hard to call. V lost 5 bases and J lost 4, with 11 bases in between. The germline CDR1 and CDR2 sequences are MDHEN and SYDVKM. This CDR3 is built from 14 residues. The CDR3 nucleotides read TGTGCCAGCAGTCCCCCGAGTAGTAATGAAAAACTGTTTTTT. Amino acid sequence: CASSPPSSNEKLFF.

This chain connects TRBV21-1 to TRBJ1-1; the table's D call, TRBD1, was not checked against the DNA. TRBV21-1 is a documented pseudogene. The CDR3 has 13 residues. CDR3 sequence: CASSLQVNTEAFF. The CDR3 nucleotides read TGTGCCAGCAGCTTACAGGTCAACACTGAAGCTTTCTTT.

The rearrangement joins TRBV19 to TRBJ1-5; weak D call: TRBD1 (6 bases). The CDR3 runs 16 residues. V lost 4 bases to trimming and J lost 9 bases, with 22 bases between them. Germline CDR1 is LNHDA and CDR2 is SQIVND (reference sequence). The CDR3 nucleotides are TGTGCCAGTAGTAGTACCCCAACAGGGATGGAAATGCCCCAGCATTTT. Translating it yields CASSSTPTGMEMPQHF. Supplemented by reference TRBV19 and TRBJ1-5, the full variable domain reads DGGITQSPKYLFRKEGQNVTLSCEQNLNHDAMYWYRQDPGQGLRLIYYSQIVNDFQKGDIAEGYSVSREKKESFPLTVTSAQKNPTAFYLCASSSTPTGMEMPQHFGDGTRLSIL.

The chain carries TRBV19 and TRBJ2-1, with 7 bases fitting TRBD1. The V gene's germline CDR1 is LNHDA and CDR2 SQIVND (reference sequence). J gave up 8 bases and V 4 bases, and 8 bases lay outside the gene matches. There are 14 residues in the CDR3. CDR3 DNA sequence: TGTGCCAGTAGTAAGAGGGGGCGCGTCCATGAGCAGTTCTTC. It is translated as CASSKRGRVHEQFF.

This clone is a singleton in its sample. The J gene is TRBJ1-2, the V gene TRBV6-1; D is unclear. Trimming removed 2 bases at V and 0 bases at J, with 4 bases between. The CDR3 is made up of 13 amino acids. Germline V gene sequence: CDR1 MNHNS, CDR2 SASEGT. CDR3 DNA sequence: TGTGCCAGCAGTGAATGGACTAACTATGGCTACACCTTC. This codes for CASSEWTNYGYTF.

Details on this clone: In this CDR3 the conserved last residue, phenylalanine or tryptophan, is missing, so a read error is likely. The DNA is omitted, as the CDR3 cannot be located on it reliably, and the CDR3 follows TCRdb's listing. This chain uses TRBV10-3 with TRBJ1-2. Germline V gene sequence: CDR1 ENHRY, CDR2 SYGVKD. The CDR3 comprises 12 residues, both ends counted. The chain's CDR3 is CATAVGGALLGL.

The chain employs TRBV5-1 and TRBJ2-3; TRBD2 matches 8 bases. The CDR3 sequence is 16 residues long. Trimming at V came to 0 bases and at J to 6 bases, leaving 9 bases not matched to a gene. The germline CDR1 and CDR2 sequences are SGHRS and YFSETQ. CDR3 DNA sequence: TGCGCCAGCAGCTTGGGAGGCGCGGGAGGAGCGGATACGCAGTATTTT. Translation gives CASSLGGAGGADTQYF.

The rearrangement joins TRBV10-3 to TRBJ1-6; D is unresolved. The germline CDR1 and CDR2 sequences are ENHRY and SYGVKD. The CDR3 totals 16 residues. V lost 6 bases and J lost 5, with 17 bases in between. This CDR3 is CAIRNHIVVDNSPLHF. Written as DNA, the CDR3 is TGTGCCATCAGGAACCACATAGTTGTGGATAATTCACCCCTCCACTTT.

CDR3 residues: CASWGTSGSQETQYF. CDR3 in DNA: TGTGCCAGCTGGGGGACTAGCGGGAGCCAAGAGACCCAGTACTTC. The rearrangement uses TRBV6-5 and TRBJ2-5; 14 bases are a match to TRBD2. The germline CDR1 and CDR2 sequences are MNHEY and SVGAGI. The CDR3 is made up of 15 amino acids. Trimming cost V 8 bases and J 1 base; bases outside gene matches: 3.

The gene calls are TRBV13 and TRBJ2-3; D tentatively fits TRBD1 or TRBD2 (5 bases each). CDR3 length equals 14 residues. Germline lookup yields CDR1 PRHDT and CDR2 FYEKMQ (reference sequence). V lost 5 bases, J lost 2 bases, and 11 bases lay in between. The CDR3 spells CASSLGRNTDTQYF. DNA of the CDR3: TGTGCCAGCAGCCTGGGACGGAACACAGATACGCAGTATTTT.

This clone was recorded only once. The rearrangement joins TRBV5-1 to TRBJ1-1, with D perhaps matching TRBD1 (5 bases). The CDR3 totals 13 residues. The ends were cut back, 4 bases at V and 4 bases at J, with 11 bases in the middle. Germline assignment: CDR1 SGHRS and CDR2 YFSETQ. CDR3 nucleotides: TGCGCCAGCAGCGGGCAGGGTTTCACTGAAGCTTTCTTT. Protein: CASSGQGFTEAFF.

The chain couples TRBV10-2 to TRBJ2-2, with D perhaps TRBD2 (5 bases). Trimming stripped 7 bases from V and 2 bases from J, with 17 bases between. Germline V gives CDR1 WSHSY, CDR2 SAAADI. The CDR3 is 16 residues long. CDR3 in amino acids: CASTFRSGVNTGELFF. CDR3 nucleotide sequence: TGCGCCAGCACATTTCGCTCCGGGGTCAACACCGGGGAGCTGTTTTTT.

The CDR3 DNA follows: TGTGCCAGCAGTTCTGGACTAGCGTCCTACGAGCAGTACTTC. Its translation is CASSSGLASYEQYF. The chain carries TRBV5-6 and TRBJ2-7; 9 nucleotides agree with TRBD2. The trim removed 5 bases at V and 1 base at J, leaving 4 bases unmatched. The CDR3 length is 14 residues. Germline-derived CDR1 and CDR2 are SGHDT and YYEEEE.

The J gene is TRBJ2-2, the V gene TRBV6-1; 7 positions agree with TRBD1. The junction had 9 bases not matched to a gene; V was cut back by 8 bases and J by 3 bases. Germline V gene sequence: CDR1 MNHNS, CDR2 SASEGT. This CDR3 has 15 amino acids. CDR3 protein: CASYWTGTDTGELFF. The CDR3 DNA follows: TGTGCCAGCTATTGGACAGGAACTGACACCGGGGAGCTGTTTTTT.

The chain links TRBV19 to TRBJ2-7, with D perhaps TRBD2 (6 bases). The CDR3 is made up of 15 amino acids. Germline assignment: CDR1 LNHDA and CDR2 SQIVND (reference sequence). The V gene lost 3 bases and the J gene lost 2 bases, with 14 bases spanning the gap. CDR3: CASSIIAGSPYEQYF. The CDR3, as DNA: TGTGCCAGTAGTATCATAGCCGGGAGCCCCTACGAGCAGTACTTC. Looking up the rest from reference TRBV19 and TRBJ2-7 gives the full variable domain: DGGITQSPKYLFRKEGQNVTLSCEQNLNHDAMYWYRQDPGQGLRLIYYSQIVNDFQKGDIAEGYSVSREKKESFPLTVTSAQKNPTAFYLCASSIIAGSPYEQYFGPGTRLTVT.

The chain couples TRBV6-1 to TRBJ1-5; TRBD1 aligns across 11 bases. The CDR3 has 18 residues. CDR1 is MNHNS, CDR2 SASEGT, per germline. Trimming removed 1 base from V and 7 bases from J; junction bases left unmatched: 12. This CDR3 is CASSEGWTGGMLLQPQHF. CDR3 DNA: TGTGCCAGCAGTGAAGGATGGACAGGGGGCATGTTGTTACAGCCCCAGCATTTT.

V gene TRBV25-1 combines with J gene TRBJ2-5; possibly TRBD1 or TRBD2 for D (6 bases each). V was pared by 1 base and J by 0 bases, with 12 bases between. CDR1 and CDR2 (germline): MGHDK, SYGVNS. The CDR3 extends over 16 amino acids. CDR3 loop: CASSEFDGGNQETQYF. In DNA, the CDR3 is TGTGCCAGCAGTGAATTCGACGGGGGCAACCAAGAGACCCAGTACTTC.

CDR3 loop: CASGDRDTQYF. As DNA, the CDR3 is TGTGCCAGCGGGGATAGAGATACGCAGTATTTT. V usage is TRBV2 and J usage is TRBJ2-3, with unresolved D. The V gene's germline CDR1 is SNHLY and CDR2 FYNNEI. V was cut by 8 bases and J by 5 bases, with 8 bases left in between. This CDR3 spans 11 amino acids.

This clone was seen only once. This rearrangement joins TRBV19 to TRBJ2-6; D tentatively fits TRBD1 or TRBD2 (5 bases each). V lost 7 bases to trimming and J lost 4 bases, with 8 bases between them. CDR3 length: 13 residues. The germline gives CDR1 LNHDA, CDR2 SQIVND (reference sequence). The CDR3 reads CASMGVGANVLTF. DNA of the CDR3: TGTGCCAGTATGGGGGTCGGGGCCAACGTCCTGACTTTC.

This chain connects TRBV14 to TRBJ2-1, with unresolved D. Deletions cut 1 base from V and 4 bases from J, with 20 bases between. Germline lookup yields CDR1 SGHDN and CDR2 FVKESK. CDR3 length equals 18 residues. The CDR3 here is CASSQVFGMVQEYNEQFF. In DNA, the CDR3 is TGTGCCAGCAGCCAAGTCTTTGGGATGGTACAAGAATACAATGAGCAGTTCTTC.

The chain employs TRBV9 and TRBJ1-1; D is ambiguous. V lost 2 bases and J lost 0, with 5 bases in between. Germline CDR1 SGDLS, CDR2 YYNGEE. The CDR3 totals 13 residues. The CDR3 coding sequence is TGTGCCAGCAGCGTGGGTATGAACACTGAAGCTTTCTTT. Amino acid sequence: CASSVGMNTEAFF.

DNA of the CDR3: TGTGCCAGCTCACCGGACAGCCCAACCTACGAGCAGTACTTC. This gives the protein CASSPDSPTYEQYF. The chain uses TRBV18 and TRBJ2-7, with D possibly being TRBD1 (6 bases). The V end lost 3 bases, the J end lost 2 bases, and 11 bases lay between the germline ends. This CDR3 comprises 14 residues. In germline, CDR1 is KGHSH, CDR2 LQKENI.

The CDR3 loop reads CASSEGQGARGYTF. The CDR3 bases are TGTGCCAGCAGTGAAGGACAGGGGGCGCGTGGCTACACCTTC. The rearrangement uses TRBV2 and TRBJ1-2; 10 nucleotides line up with TRBD1. This CDR3 has 14 amino acids. After removal of 1 base from V and 7 bases from J, the junction contained 3 bases not matched to a gene. Germline-derived CDR1 and CDR2 are SNHLY and FYNNEI.